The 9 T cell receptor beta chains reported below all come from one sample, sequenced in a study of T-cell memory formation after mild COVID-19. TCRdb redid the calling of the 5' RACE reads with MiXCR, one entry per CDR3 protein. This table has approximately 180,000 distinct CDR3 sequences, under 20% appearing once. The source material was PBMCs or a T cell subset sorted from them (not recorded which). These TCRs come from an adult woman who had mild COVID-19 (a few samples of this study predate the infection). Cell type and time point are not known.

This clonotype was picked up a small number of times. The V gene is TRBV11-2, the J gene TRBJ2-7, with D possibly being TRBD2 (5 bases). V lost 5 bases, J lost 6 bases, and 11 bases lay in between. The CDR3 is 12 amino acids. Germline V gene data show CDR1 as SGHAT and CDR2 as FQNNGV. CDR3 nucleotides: TGTGCCAGCAGCCGCGGGCTTTCCGAGCAGTACTTC. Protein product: CASSRGLSEQYF.

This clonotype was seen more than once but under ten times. CDR3 nucleotide sequence: TGTGCCAGCAGCAAAGCGAGGAGGGCTGGGGAGACCCAGTACTTC. This translates into CASSKARRAGETQYF. The chain uses TRBV21-1 and TRBJ2-5; the table's D gene call, TRBD2, was not cross checked with the DNA. TRBV21-1 is classified as a pseudogene. The CDR3 covers 15 residues.

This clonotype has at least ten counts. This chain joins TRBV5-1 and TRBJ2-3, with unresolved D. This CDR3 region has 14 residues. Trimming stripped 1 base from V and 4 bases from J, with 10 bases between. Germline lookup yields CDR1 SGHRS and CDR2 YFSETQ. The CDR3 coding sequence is TGCGCCAGCAGCTTGAGCCTTGCCGCAGATACGCAGTATTTT. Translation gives CASSLSLAADTQYF.

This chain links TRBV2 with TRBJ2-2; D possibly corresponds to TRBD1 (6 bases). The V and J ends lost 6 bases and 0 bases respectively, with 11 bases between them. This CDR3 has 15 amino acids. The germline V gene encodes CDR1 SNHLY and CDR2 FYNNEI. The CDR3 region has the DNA TGTGCCAGCAGGTCCGGGACAACGAACACCGGGGAGCTGTTTTTT. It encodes CASRSGTTNTGELFF. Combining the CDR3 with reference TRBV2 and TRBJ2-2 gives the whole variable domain EPEVTQTPSHQVTQMGQEVILRCVPISNHLYFYWYRQILGQKVEFLVSFYNNEISEKSEIFDDQFSVERPDGSNFTLKIRSTKLEDSAMYFCASRSGTTNTGELFFGEGSRLTVL.

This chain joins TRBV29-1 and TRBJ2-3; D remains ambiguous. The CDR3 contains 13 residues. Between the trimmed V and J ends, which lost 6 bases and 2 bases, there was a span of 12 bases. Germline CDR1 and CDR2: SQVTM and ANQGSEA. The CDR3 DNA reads TGCAGCGTCGGACCGAGAGTCACAGATACGCAGTATTTT. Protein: CSVGPRVTDTQYF.

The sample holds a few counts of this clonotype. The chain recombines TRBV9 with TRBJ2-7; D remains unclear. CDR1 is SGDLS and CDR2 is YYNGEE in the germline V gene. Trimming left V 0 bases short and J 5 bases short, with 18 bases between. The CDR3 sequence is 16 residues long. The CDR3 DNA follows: TGTGCCAGCAGCGTAGGGTTAGGAATAGAAGTCCACGAGCAGTACTTC. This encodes CASSVGLGIEVHEQYF.

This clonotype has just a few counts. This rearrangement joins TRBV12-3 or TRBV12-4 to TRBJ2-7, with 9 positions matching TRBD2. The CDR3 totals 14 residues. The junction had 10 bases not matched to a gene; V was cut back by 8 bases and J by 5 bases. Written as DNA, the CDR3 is TGTGCCAGCGGATCCTTTAGCGGGAGCAACGAGCAGTACTTC. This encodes CASGSFSGSNEQYF.

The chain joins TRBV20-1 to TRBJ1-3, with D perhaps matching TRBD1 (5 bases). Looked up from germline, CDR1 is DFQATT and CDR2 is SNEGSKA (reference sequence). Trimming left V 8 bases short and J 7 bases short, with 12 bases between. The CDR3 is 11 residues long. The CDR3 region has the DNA TGCAGTACCCCTCGGGGGAACACCATATATTTT. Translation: CSTPRGNTIYF.

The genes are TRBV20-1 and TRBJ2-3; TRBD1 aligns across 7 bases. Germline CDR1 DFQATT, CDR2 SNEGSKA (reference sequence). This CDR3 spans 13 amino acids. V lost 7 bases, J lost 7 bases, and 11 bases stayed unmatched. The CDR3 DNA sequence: TGCAGTGGCCAGGGACAGCAGGCTTATACGCAGTATTTT. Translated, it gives CSGQGQQAYTQYF.